This T cell receptor (beta chain) emerged from a study of CD8 T cells in Susac syndrome. Notes on the study in general: The TCR sequencing and HLA analysis in the study involved a relatively small number of individuals, as the study acknowledged.

Random hexamers primed reverse transcription of about 0.45 to 1 ug RNA. Amplification of TCR beta CDR3 was carried out by immunoSEQ multiplex PCR, which covered 54 Vbeta and 13 Jbeta segments. TCRdb ran MiXCR on the immunoSEQ multiplex PCR reads and lists one entry per CDR3 protein. The sample holds about 76,000 distinct CDR3 sequences, 75% to 95% seen once. Germline V gene data show CDR1 as ENHRY and CDR2 as SYGVKD. V lost 4 bases to trimming and J lost 6 bases, with 7 bases between them. This CDR3 has 12 residues. Note on this clonotype: The antigen is not known.

TCR beta sequencing was performed on blood CD8+ and CD4+ T cells. The sequencing input was CD8+ T cells from PBMCs. The gene calls are TRBV10-3 and TRBJ2-1; no firm D call. The receptor comes from a human donor with multiple sclerosis. The CDR3 is CAISVGGNEQFF. The CDR3 coding sequence is TGTGCCATCAGTGTAGGTGGCAATGAGCAGTTCTTC.